This T cell receptor (beta chain) was identified during a study of regulatory T cells in long-lasting Graves disease. The time point here: persistent/refractory GD, antithyroid drugs over 5 years with positive TRAb. PBMC-extracted RNA yielded the TCR library. The CDR3 sequence is 18 residues long. Per the germline V gene, CDR1 is DFQATT and CDR2 is SNEGSKA (reference sequence). The germline V and J ends were trimmed by 1 base and 0 bases, with 22 bases remaining between them. In building TCR beta libraries, iRepertoire HTBI primers were used together with Arm-PCR of CDR3 regions. MiXCR was run by TCRdb on the multiplex PCR reads, yielding one entry per CDR3 protein. The table records 310,000 or so distinct CDR3 sequences, around 21% of them present only once.

The rearrangement joins TRBV20-1 to TRBJ2-7, with TRBD1 as a possible D gene (6 bases). The receptor was derived from a female donor with Graves disease. The sequencing here drew on peripheral blood mononuclear cells (PBMCs), taken when the disease was refractory, from a patient treated with antithyroid drugs. DNA for the CDR3: TGCAGTGCTAGAGGTGGGGGACATGGACGGGAAACCTCCTACGAGCAGTACTTC. It encodes CSARGGGHGRETSYEQYF.